The T cell receptor beta chain under discussion was sequenced for a study of cytomegalovirus exposure and HLA in healthy donors. At the level of the study: Later analysis reported that the approximately 120 validation repertoires shared the platform of the 600 to 750 first-cohort repertoires.

V was pared by 6 bases and J by 1 base, with 8 bases of the junction left unmatched. This CDR3 has 16 residues. Per germline, CDR1 SGHDN and CDR2 FVKESK. The table came from immunoSEQ multiplex PCR; TCRdb's copy has only in-frame clones and leaves some out. Of some 140,000 clones listed, roughly 84% are singletons. This clone appeared once. The antigen remains undetermined. Study conclusions and caveats: Among TCR sequences, most were rare, though some public TCRs appeared in many donors. A list of 164 TCR beta chains associated with cytomegalovirus was given. A few CMV-associated chains proved CMV antigen-specific in vitro.

Material for sequencing was PBMCs. The chain recombines TRBV14 with TRBJ1-1; 10 nucleotides align to TRBD1. The TCR originated in a human donor in good health. CDR3 DNA sequence: TGTGCCAGCAGTCGACAGAGGACAGGGGGGAACACTGAAGCTTTCTTT. Encoded protein: CASSRQRTGGNTEAFF.